This TCR beta chain was sequenced for a study of OX40 agonist ivuxolimab in advanced cancers. CDR1 and CDR2 from the germline V gene are LNHDA and SQIVND (reference sequence). The J segment lost 2 bases and the V segment lost 3 bases, leaving 10 bases of the junction unmatched. This CDR3 comprises 17 residues. Clones were sequenced by immunoSEQ multiplex PCR, and TCRdb holds only the in-frame ones, with some missing. The table shows 30,000 to 35,000 clones, with roughly 84% occurring only once. Findings and caveats of the study: At 0.1 to 3.0 mg/kg and by week 6, CD4+ and CD8+ T cells in the blood had expanded clonally.

Details on this clone: Its antigen is as yet unknown.

This receptor was obtained from an adult with an advanced solid tumor such as melanoma, head and neck, liver or kidney cancer. The source was CD4+ or CD8+ T cells sorted from blood, collected in a trial of the OX40 agonist ivuxolimab. V usage is TRBV19 and J usage is TRBJ1-5, with 7 positions matching TRBD1. CDR3 sequence: CASSIQGEWYGNQPQHF. The CDR3 nucleotides read TGTGCCAGTAGTATTCAGGGGGAGTGGTACGGCAATCAGCCCCAGCATTTT.